The clone carrying this T cell receptor beta chain has at least ten counts. The antigen is not known. These data come from a study of OX40 agonist ivuxolimab in advanced cancers. The germline CDR1 and CDR2 sequences are MGHRA and YSYEKL. This CDR3 spans 12 amino acids. V lost 1 base and J lost 7, with 7 bases in between. Study-wide findings and caveats: The mean number of expanded clones was higher in CD8+ T cells than in CD4+. At doses 0.1 to 3.0 mg/kg, CD4+ and CD8+ clones expanded.

TCRdb's copy holds only in-frame clones and misses some; the assay was immunoSEQ multiplex PCR. The data contain fewer than 85,000 clones, about 84% of them singletons. The receptor was isolated from an adult with an advanced solid tumor such as melanoma, head and neck, liver or kidney cancer. The sequences come from CD4+ or CD8+ T cells sorted from blood, collected in a trial of the OX40 agonist ivuxolimab. The genes are TRBV4-1 and TRBJ1-1; tentatively, D is TRBD1 (6 bases). The CDR3 DNA reads TGCGCCAGCAGCCAAGCGACAGGTGAAGCTTTCTTT. It translates to CASSQATGEAFF.